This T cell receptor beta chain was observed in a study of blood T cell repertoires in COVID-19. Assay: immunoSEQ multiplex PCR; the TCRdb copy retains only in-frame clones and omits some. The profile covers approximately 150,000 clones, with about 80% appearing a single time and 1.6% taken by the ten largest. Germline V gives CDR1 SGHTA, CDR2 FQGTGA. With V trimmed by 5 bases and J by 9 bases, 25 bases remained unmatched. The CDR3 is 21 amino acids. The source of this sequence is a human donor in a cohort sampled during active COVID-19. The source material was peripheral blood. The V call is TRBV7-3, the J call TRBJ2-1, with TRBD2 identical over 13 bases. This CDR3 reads CASSPRGGRTSGSLSIGEQFF. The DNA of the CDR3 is TGTGCCAGCAGCCCTAGGGGGGGTCGGACTAGCGGGAGCCTTAGTATTGGTGAGCAGTTCTTC. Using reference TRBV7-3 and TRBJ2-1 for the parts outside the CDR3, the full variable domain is GAGVSQTPSNKVTEKGKYVELRCDPISGHTALYWYRQSLGQGPEFLIYFQGTGAADDSGLPNDRFFAVRPEGSVSTLKIQRTERGDSAVYLCASSPRGGRTSGSLSIGEQFFGPGTRLTVL.